Sequencing of this T cell receptor beta chain was carried out in a study of blood T cell repertoires in COVID-19. Trimming at V came to 7 bases and at J to 4 bases, leaving 5 bases not matched to a gene. This CDR3 is 13 amino acids long. Germline V lookup: CDR1 MNHEY, CDR2 SVGAGI. Clones were read by immunoSEQ multiplex PCR, and TCRdb kept only the in-frame ones, dropping some. In the table there are hundreds of thousands of clones, 85% to 90% of which are singletons. The origin of this receptor is a man between 25 and 39 years old who had recovered from COVID-19. The V call is TRBV6-5, the J call TRBJ2-5; 8 bases fit TRBD1. Sample: PBMCs or T cells enriched from blood (not recorded which). For the CDR3, the DNA is TGTGCCAGCAACCCCACAGGGGGAGAGACCCAGTACTTC. Amino acids: CASNPTGGETQYF.